This TCR beta chain was identified during a study of PD-1 blockade in classical Hodgkin lymphoma (dated by TCRdb to the early 2020s). About the full investigation: Nivolumab dosing was 3 mg/kg intravenously every 2 weeks, continuing until either disease progression or unacceptable toxicity. The study used TCR beta sequencing and CyTOF to define a peripheral blood immune signature of response to PD-1 blockade in classical Hodgkin lymphoma. Points the paper makes about the study in general: Baseline TCR diversity was reported to be lower in newly diagnosed patients than in healthy donors and to be lower still in relapsed/refractory patients. CD4+ but not CD8+ TCR diversity rose significantly by C4D1 (p=0.0027 vs p=0.16), most apparent in complete responders (p=0.02). Trial patients with a complete response had baseline diversity similar to that of newly diagnosed patients, while partial responders and progressors had significantly lower diversity. The study was restricted to a single clinical trial cohort, and the causes of repertoire differences, possibly disease activity or prior therapy, were left undefined. Patients starting nivolumab less than 1 year after ASCT had lower diversity and were excluded from later analyses to avoid confounding by immune reconstitution.

The time point label corresponds to: cycle 1 day 1 (C1D1), immediately before nivolumab initiation. Every trial patient had relapsed following autologous stem cell transplantation, and prior brentuximab vedotin exposure was what differed among cohorts A, B and C. A total of more than 55 patients with relapsed/refractory classical Hodgkin lymphoma made up the trial cohort, and each patient's best overall response was complete response, partial response or progressive disease. Single-agent nivolumab was administered to trial patients in the multi-cohort phase II CheckMate 205 trial. An independent review committee assessed best overall response using the 2007 International Working Group response criteria. Trial PBMCs were obtained immediately prior to nivolumab initiation (C1D1) and on therapy at cycle 2 day 1 and cycle 4 day 1. Peripheral blood was collected in 8 mL Vacutainer Cell Preparation Tubes, from which PBMCs were isolated by centrifugation and then cryopreserved.

The junction shows trimming of 1 base on V and 9 bases on J, and the gene matches do not reach 3 bases of it. In the germline V gene, CDR1 corresponds to SGHTA and CDR2 to FQGTGA. Taken from cysteine to phenylalanine, the CDR3 has 13 residues. CDR3 DNA is the only sequence kept; it has 39 bases, read in frame from the first base. Genomic DNA was extracted with the Qiagen DNeasy kit from unsorted PBMCs and from negatively selected CD4+ and CD8+ fractions. TCR beta CDR3 regions were subjected to amplification by immunoSEQ multiplex PCR with primers that anneal to V and J segments. Amplification bias was minimized using a synthetic immune receptor repertoire, and residual bias was removed computationally after sequencing. For the original study's pipeline: Repertoire diversity was quantified as the Shannon entropy index using custom Python scripts. Unsorted, CD4+ and CD8+ repertoires were examined separately, except in combined analyses, for which CD4+ and CD8+ sequences were merged in silico. A clone was considered expanded if an increase in frequency of at least 2-fold after treatment relative to C1D1 was found, and a pseudocount of 0.5 was applied to clones undetected at baseline. Clones with 0 or 1 copy at C1D1 were classified as singleton clones, and clones with 2 or more copies were classified as non-singleton clones. Clones expanded in unsorted samples were annotated as CD4+, CD8+ or unknown by matching protein sequences in sorted samples from the same patient. Wilcoxon tests on paired samples were used to test diversity changes from C1D1 to C4D1. The table comes from immuneACCESS by way of TCRdb, which keeps in-frame sequences with V and J called. Part of the clones is missing from these tables; in studies checked, under half for an unresolved V gene and the rest for unknown reasons. The V and J calls and the clone size are those of that table, but D and trimming were determined from the DNA. Across this sample there are 45,000 or so clones, with 88% seen only once. In total, the top ten clones hold about a tenth of the sample.

Notes on this clone: No cognate antigen has been identified for it. Within one base of it there is no much larger clone, and no base qualities were kept.

The chain is made from TRBV7-3 and TRBJ2-1, with 7 central nucleotides matching TRBD2. The source is a human donor with classical Hodgkin lymphoma. The sequencing used peripheral blood mononuclear cells (PBMCs), collected at baseline. The CDR3 protein sequence reads: CASSLSWGGEQFF. The DNA reads TGTGCCAGCAGCTTAAGCTGGGGGGGTGAGCAGTTCTTC. With the portions outside the CDR3 filled from the reference TRBV7-3 and TRBJ2-1 genes, the complete variable region becomes GAGVSQTPSNKVTEKGKYVELRCDPISGHTALYWYRQSLGQGPEFLIYFQGTGAADDSGLPNDRFFAVRPEGSVSTLKIQRTERGDSAVYLCASSLSWGGEQFFGPGTRLTVL.